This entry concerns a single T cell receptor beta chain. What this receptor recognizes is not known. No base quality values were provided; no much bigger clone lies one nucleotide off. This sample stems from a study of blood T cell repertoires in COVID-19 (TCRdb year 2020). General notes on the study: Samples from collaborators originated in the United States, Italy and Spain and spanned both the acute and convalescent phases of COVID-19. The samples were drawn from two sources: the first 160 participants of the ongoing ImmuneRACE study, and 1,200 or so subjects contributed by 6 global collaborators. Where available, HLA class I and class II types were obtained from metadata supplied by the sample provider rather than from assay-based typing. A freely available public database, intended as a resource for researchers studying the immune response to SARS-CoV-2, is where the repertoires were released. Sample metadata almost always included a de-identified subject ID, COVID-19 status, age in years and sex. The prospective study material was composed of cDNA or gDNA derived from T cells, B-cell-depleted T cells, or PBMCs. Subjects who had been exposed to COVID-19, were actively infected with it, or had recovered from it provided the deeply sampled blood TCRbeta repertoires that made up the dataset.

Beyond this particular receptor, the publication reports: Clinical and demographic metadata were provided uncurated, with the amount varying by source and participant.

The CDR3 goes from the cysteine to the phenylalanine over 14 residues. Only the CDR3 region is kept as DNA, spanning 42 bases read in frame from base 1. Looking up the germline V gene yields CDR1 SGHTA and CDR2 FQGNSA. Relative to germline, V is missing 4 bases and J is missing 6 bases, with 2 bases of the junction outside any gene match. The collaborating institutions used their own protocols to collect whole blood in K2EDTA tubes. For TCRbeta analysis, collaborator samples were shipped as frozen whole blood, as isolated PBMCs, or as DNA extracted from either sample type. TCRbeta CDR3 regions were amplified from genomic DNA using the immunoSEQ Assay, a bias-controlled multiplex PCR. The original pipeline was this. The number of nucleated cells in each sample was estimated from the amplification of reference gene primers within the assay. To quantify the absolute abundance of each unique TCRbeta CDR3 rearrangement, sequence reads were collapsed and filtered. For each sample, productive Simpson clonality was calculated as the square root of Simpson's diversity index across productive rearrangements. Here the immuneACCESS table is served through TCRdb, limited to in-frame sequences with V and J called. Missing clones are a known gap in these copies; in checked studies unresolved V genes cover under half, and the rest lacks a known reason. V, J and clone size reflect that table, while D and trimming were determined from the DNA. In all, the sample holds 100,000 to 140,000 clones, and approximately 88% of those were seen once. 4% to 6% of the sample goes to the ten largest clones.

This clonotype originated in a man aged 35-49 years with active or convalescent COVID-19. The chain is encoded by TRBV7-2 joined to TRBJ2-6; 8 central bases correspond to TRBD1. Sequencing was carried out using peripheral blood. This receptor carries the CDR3 CASSSQGAANVLTF. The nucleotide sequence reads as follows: TGTGCCAGCAGCTCCCAGGGGGCGGCCAACGTCCTGACTTTC. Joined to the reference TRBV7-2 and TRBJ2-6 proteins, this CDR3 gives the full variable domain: GAGVSQSPSNKVTEKGKDVELRCDPISGHTALYWYRQSLGQGLEFLIYFQGNSAPDKSGLPSDRFSAERTGGSVSTLTIQRTQQEDSAVYLCASSSQGAANVLTFGAGSRLTVL.